This TCR beta chain was found in a study of blood T cell repertoires in COVID-19. At the level of the study: Material from acute and convalescent COVID-19 was sourced from the United States, Italy and Spain. T cells, B-cell-depleted T cells, or PBMCs supplied cDNA or gDNA.

Original handling: Estimates of nucleated cell counts were drawn from the amplification of reference gene primers. Here immunoSEQ multiplex PCR was the method, and the copy in TCRdb shows in-frame clones only, minus some. V and J calls plus clone size are reproduced from that table; the DNA served to infer D and trimming. In the table there are 200,000 to 300,000 clones, approximately 80% of which are singletons. Germline V lookup: CDR1 MNHNS, CDR2 SASEGT. Germline trimming cut 6 bases from V and 1 base from J; bases unmatched to any gene: 2. The CDR3 is made up of 13 amino acids. The receptor comes from a human donor in a cohort sampled during active COVID-19. Source material: peripheral blood. V is TRBV6-1 and J is TRBJ2-7; 8 nucleotides match TRBD2. The CDR3 is CASSTSGSYEQYF. Here the CDR3 DNA reads TGTGCCAGCAGCACTAGCGGTTCCTACGAGCAGTACTTC.